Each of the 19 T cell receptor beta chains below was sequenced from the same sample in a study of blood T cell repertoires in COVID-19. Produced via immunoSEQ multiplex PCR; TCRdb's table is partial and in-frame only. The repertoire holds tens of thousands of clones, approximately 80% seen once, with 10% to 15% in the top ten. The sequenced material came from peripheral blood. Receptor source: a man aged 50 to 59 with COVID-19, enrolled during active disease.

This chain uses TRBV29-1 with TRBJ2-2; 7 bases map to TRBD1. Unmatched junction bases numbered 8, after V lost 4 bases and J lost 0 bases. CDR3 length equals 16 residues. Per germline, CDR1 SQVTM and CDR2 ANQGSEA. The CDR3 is CSVAVPGQPNTGELFF. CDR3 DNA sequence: TGCAGCGTTGCAGTTCCGGGACAGCCGAACACCGGGGAGCTGTTTTTT.

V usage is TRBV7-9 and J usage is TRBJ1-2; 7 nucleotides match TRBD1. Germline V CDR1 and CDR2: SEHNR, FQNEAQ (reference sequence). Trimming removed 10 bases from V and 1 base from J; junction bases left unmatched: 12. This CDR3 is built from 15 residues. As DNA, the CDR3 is TGTGCCACTCCCAGACAGGGTAGGCTTAACTATGGCTACACCTTC. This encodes CATPRQGRLNYGYTF.

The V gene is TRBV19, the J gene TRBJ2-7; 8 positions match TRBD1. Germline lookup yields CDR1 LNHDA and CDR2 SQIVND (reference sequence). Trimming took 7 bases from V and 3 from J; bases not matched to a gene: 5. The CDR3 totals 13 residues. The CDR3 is CASKGTGFYEQYF. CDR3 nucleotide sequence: TGTGCCAGTAAAGGGACAGGTTTCTACGAGCAGTACTTC. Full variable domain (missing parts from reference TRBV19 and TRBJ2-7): DGGITQSPKYLFRKEGQNVTLSCEQNLNHDAMYWYRQDPGQGLRLIYYSQIVNDFQKGDIAEGYSVSREKKESFPLTVTSAQKNPTAFYLCASKGTGFYEQYFGPGTRLTVT.

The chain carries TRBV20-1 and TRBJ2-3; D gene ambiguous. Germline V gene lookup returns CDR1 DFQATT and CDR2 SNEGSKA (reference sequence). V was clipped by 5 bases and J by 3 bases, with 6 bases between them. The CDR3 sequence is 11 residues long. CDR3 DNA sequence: TGCAGTGCTCCCCGGACAGATACGCAGTATTTT. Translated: CSAPRTDTQYF.

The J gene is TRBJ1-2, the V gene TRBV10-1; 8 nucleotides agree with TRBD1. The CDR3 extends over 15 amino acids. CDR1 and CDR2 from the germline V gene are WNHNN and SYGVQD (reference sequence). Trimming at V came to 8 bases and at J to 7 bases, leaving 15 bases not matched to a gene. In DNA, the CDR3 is TGCGCCAGCCCGACTCCCGGACAGGGAGTAGGTGGCTACACCTTC. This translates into CASPTPGQGVGGYTF.

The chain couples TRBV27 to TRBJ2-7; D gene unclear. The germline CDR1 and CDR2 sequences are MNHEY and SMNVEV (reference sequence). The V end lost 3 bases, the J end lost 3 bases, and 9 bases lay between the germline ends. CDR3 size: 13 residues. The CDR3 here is CASSLSQFYEQYF. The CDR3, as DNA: TGTGCCAGCAGTTTGTCGCAGTTCTACGAGCAGTACTTC.

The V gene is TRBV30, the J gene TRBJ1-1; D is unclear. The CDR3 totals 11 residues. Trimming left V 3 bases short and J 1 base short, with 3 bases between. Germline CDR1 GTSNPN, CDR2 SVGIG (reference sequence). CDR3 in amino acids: CAWSRNTEAFF. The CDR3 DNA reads TGTGCCTGGAGCCGGAACACTGAAGCTTTCTTT. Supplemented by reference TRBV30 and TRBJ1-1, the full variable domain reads SQTIHQWPATLVQPVGSPLSLECTVEGTSNPNLYWYRQAAGRGLQLLFYSVGIGQISSEVPQNLSASRPQDRQFILSSKKLLLSDSGFYLCAWSRNTEAFFGQGTRLTVV.

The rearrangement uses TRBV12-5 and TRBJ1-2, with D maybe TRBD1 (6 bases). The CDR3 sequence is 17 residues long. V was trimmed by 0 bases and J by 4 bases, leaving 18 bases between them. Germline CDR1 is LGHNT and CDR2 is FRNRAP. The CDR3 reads CASGLVNREGQGYGYTF. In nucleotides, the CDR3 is TGTGCTAGTGGTTTGGTTAACAGGGAGGGGCAGGGCTATGGCTACACCTTC. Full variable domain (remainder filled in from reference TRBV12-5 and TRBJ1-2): DARVTQTPRHKVTEMGQEVTMRCQPILGHNTVFWYRQTMMQGLELLAYFRNRAPLDDSGMPKDRFSAEMPDATLATLKIQPSEPRDSAVYFCASGLVNREGQGYGYTFGSGTRLTVV.

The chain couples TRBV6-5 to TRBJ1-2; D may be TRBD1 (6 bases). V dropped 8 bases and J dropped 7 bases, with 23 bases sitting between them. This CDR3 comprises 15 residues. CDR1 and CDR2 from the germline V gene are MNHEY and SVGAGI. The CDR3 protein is CASDWSSTGFRGYTF. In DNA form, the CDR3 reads TGTGCCAGCGACTGGTCCTCGACAGGTTTCCGTGGCTACACCTTC.

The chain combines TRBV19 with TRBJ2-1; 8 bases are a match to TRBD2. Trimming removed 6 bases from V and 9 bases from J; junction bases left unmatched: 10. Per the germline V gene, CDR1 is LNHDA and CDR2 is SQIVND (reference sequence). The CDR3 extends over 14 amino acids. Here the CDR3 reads CASSITSGGGEQFF. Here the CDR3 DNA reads TGTGCCAGTAGCATAACTAGCGGCGGGGGTGAGCAGTTCTTC. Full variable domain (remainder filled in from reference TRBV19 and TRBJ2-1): DGGITQSPKYLFRKEGQNVTLSCEQNLNHDAMYWYRQDPGQGLRLIYYSQIVNDFQKGDIAEGYSVSREKKESFPLTVTSAQKNPTAFYLCASSITSGGGEQFFGPGTRLTVL.

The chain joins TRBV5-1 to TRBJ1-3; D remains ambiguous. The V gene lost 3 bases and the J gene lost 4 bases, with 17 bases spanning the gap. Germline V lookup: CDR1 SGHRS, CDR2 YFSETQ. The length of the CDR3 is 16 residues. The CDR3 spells CASSSEPGAGGNTIYF. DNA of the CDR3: TGCGCCAGCAGCTCCGAACCGGGAGCTGGGGGAAACACCATATATTTT.

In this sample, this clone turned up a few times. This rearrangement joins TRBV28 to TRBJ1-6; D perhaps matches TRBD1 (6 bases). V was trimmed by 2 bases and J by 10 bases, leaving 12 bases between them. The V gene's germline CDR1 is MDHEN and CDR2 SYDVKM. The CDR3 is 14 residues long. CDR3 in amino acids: CASSLSQGRSPLHF. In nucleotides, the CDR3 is TGTGCCAGCAGTTTAAGTCAGGGGAGATCACCCCTCCACTTT.

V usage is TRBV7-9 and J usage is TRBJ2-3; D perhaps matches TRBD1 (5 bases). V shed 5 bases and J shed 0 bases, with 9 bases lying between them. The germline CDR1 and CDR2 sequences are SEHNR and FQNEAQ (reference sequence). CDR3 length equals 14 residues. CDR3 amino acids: CASSRGPSTDTQYF. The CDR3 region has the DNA TGTGCCAGCAGCAGGGGTCCGAGCACAGATACGCAGTATTTT. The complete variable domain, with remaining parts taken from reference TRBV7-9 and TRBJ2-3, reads DTGVSQNPRHKITKRGQNVTFRCDPISEHNRLYWYRQTLGQGPEFLTYFQNEAQLEKSRLLSDRFSAERPKGSFSTLEIQRTEQGDSAMYLCASSRGPSTDTQYFGPGTRLTVL.

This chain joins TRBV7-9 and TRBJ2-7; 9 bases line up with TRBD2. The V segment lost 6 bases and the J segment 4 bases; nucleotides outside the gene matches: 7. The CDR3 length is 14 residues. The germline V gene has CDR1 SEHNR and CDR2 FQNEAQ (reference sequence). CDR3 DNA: TGTGCCAGCAGTGCGCGGGGGGGATTTTACGAGCAGTACTTC. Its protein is CASSARGGFYEQYF.

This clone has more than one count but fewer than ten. The CDR3 sequence: CASSLPGGTEAFF. The CDR3 DNA sequence: TGTGCCAGCAGCCTGCCAGGGGGCACTGAAGCTTTCTTT. The chain joins TRBV5-4 to TRBJ1-1; 7 bases fit TRBD1. This CDR3 has 13 amino acids. V shed 4 bases and J 4 bases; nucleotides not matched to a gene: 4. Germline values: CDR1 SGHNT, CDR2 YYREEE (reference sequence).

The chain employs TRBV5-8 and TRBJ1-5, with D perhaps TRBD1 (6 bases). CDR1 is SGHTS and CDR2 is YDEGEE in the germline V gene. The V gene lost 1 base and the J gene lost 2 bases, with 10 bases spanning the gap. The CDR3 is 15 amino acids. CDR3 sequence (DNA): TGTGCCAGCAGCTTGTTCGGGGGGCGCAATCAGCCCCAGCATTTT. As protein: CASSLFGGRNQPQHF.

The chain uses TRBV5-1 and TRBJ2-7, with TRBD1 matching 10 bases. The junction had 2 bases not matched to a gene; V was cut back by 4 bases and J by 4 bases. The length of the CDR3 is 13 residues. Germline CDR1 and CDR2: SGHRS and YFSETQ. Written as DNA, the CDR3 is TGCGCCAGCAGCCCGGACAGGGGGTACGAGCAGTACTTC. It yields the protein CASSPDRGYEQYF. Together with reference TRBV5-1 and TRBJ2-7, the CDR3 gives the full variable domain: KAGVTQTPRYLIKTRGQQVTLSCSPISGHRSVSWYQQTPGQGLQFLFEYFSETQRNKGNFPGRFSGRQFSNSRSEMNVSTLELGDSALYLCASSPDRGYEQYFGPGTRLTVT.

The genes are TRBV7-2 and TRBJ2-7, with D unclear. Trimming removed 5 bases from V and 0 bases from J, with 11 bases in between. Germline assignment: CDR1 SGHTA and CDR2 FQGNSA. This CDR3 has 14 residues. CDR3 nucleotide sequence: TGTGCCAGCAGCAAAGAGGCCCTCTCCTACGAGCAGTACTTC. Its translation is CASSKEALSYEQYF. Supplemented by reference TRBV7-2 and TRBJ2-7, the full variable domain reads GAGVSQSPSNKVTEKGKDVELRCDPISGHTALYWYRQSLGQGLEFLIYFQGNSAPDKSGLPSDRFSAERTGGSVSTLTIQRTQQEDSAVYLCASSKEALSYEQYFGPGTRLTVT.

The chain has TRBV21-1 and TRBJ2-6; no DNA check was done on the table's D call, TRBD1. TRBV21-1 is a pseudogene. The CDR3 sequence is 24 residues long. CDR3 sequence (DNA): TGTGCCAGCAGCAAAGCGCTTTGTCGGGGCACTGAAAGACAGGACCGCTCTGGGGCCAACGTCCTGACTTTC. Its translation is CASSKALCRGTERQDRSGANVLTF.